The next 24 T cell receptor beta chains were all read from a single sample in a study of OX40 agonist ivuxolimab in advanced cancers. TCRdb's copy holds only in-frame clones and misses some; the assay was immunoSEQ multiplex PCR. The sample lists some 47,000 clones, 65% to 85% occurring once. The sample was CD4+ or CD8+ T cells sorted from blood, taken in a trial of the OX40 agonist ivuxolimab. Receptors were obtained from an adult with an advanced solid tumor such as melanoma, head and neck, liver or kidney cancer.

The chain couples TRBV11-2 to TRBJ2-1, with 7 nucleotides matching TRBD2. With 5 bases clipped from V and 7 bases from J, the junction kept 11 bases outside the gene matches. Germline lookup yields CDR1 SGHAT and CDR2 FQNNGV. The CDR3 runs 15 residues. The CDR3 bases are TGTGCCAGCAGCCCCACCAGGACTAGGCTGAATGAGCAGTTCTTC. Its translation: CASSPTRTRLNEQFF.

This clone showed up just once. The chain links TRBV6-5 to TRBJ1-3, with 9 bases fitting TRBD1. The CDR3 extends over 13 amino acids. Per germline, CDR1 MNHEY and CDR2 SVGAGI. The junction had 5 bases not matched to a gene; V was cut back by 1 base and J by 13 bases. CDR3 sequence: CASSYYPDRGIYF. The CDR3 DNA reads TGTGCCAGCAGTTACTACCCGGACAGGGGTATATATTTT.

The chain couples TRBV29-1 to TRBJ2-1; unclear D gene. CDR1 and CDR2 (germline): SQVTM, ANQGSEA. This CDR3 comprises 10 residues. V was cut by 8 bases and J by 8 bases, with 10 bases left in between. The CDR3, as DNA: TGCAGCTCCCAGGTCGATGAGCAGTTCTTC. Translated: CSSQVDEQFF.

V usage is TRBV19 and J usage is TRBJ2-1, with 7 bases matching TRBD2. Germline V gene lookup returns CDR1 LNHDA and CDR2 SQIVND (reference sequence). V lost 3 bases, J lost 0 bases, and 23 bases stayed unmatched. This CDR3 region has 22 residues. CDR3 nucleotide sequence: TGTGCCAGTAGTATGGGCCCGCTCGTTGCTTTCCAAGCGGGGAGCTCCTACAATGAGCAGTTCTTC. Its translation is CASSMGPLVAFQAGSSYNEQFF.

The rearrangement links TRBV12-5 to TRBJ1-1, with unresolved D. CDR1 and CDR2 from the germline V gene are LGHNT and FRNRAP. This CDR3 is built from 11 residues. V gave up 1 base and J gave up 5 bases, with 2 bases separating them. The CDR3 sequence is CASGLGTEAFF. CDR3 sequence (DNA): TGTGCTAGTGGTTTGGGGACTGAAGCTTTCTTT.

The sample holds a few counts of this clone. The genes are TRBV7-6 and TRBJ2-3; 7 bases align to TRBD2. The germline gives CDR1 SGHVS, CDR2 FNYEAQ. The CDR3 is 16 residues long. J gave up 2 bases and V 7 bases, and 12 bases lay outside the gene matches. CDR3 protein: CASTLRGVEFTDTQYF. DNA of the CDR3: TGTGCCAGCACCCTTCGGGGGGTGGAATTCACAGATACGCAGTATTTT.

This clone turned up a few times. The V and J genes are TRBV10-2 and TRBJ1-5, with D perhaps matching TRBD1 (5 bases). The germline V gene encodes CDR1 WSHSY and CDR2 SAAADI. This CDR3 contains 13 residues. The germline V and J ends were trimmed by 7 bases and 3 bases, with 10 bases remaining between them. The CDR3 DNA is TGCGCCAGCAATCGACAGTTCAATCAGCCCCAGCATTTT. This codes for CASNRQFNQPQHF.

The chain joins TRBV19 to TRBJ1-5; a possible D gene is TRBD1 (6 bases). Germline-derived CDR1 and CDR2 are LNHDA and SQIVND (reference sequence). Trimming stripped 5 bases from V and 4 bases from J, with 12 bases between. This CDR3 contains 14 residues. CDR3 DNA sequence: TGTGCCAGTAGTCTGGACAGCCTTAATCAGCCCCAGCATTTT. Protein sequence: CASSLDSLNQPQHF.

The chain links TRBV19 to TRBJ1-5; 7 nucleotides agree with TRBD1. Trimming took 3 bases from V and 2 from J; bases not matched to a gene: 7. The germline V gene has CDR1 LNHDA and CDR2 SQIVND (reference sequence). CDR3 length equals 16 residues. This CDR3 reads CASSMGQPLGNQPQHF. In nucleotides, the CDR3 is TGTGCCAGTAGTATGGGACAGCCTTTGGGCAATCAGCCCCAGCATTTT.

The rearrangement uses TRBV27 and TRBJ1-2; weak D call: TRBD1 (6 bases). The V and J ends lost 6 bases and 8 bases respectively, with 19 bases between them. CDR3 length: 14 residues. Germline-derived CDR1 and CDR2 are MNHEY and SMNVEV (reference sequence). CDR3 coding DNA: TGTGCCAGCAGACCCTTTGGGGGGGGCGAAGGCTACACCTTC. Translation gives CASRPFGGGEGYTF.

In DNA form, the CDR3 reads TGTGCCAGCAGTCCCCGAGAGGGAGATACGCAGTATTTT. Protein product: CASSPREGDTQYF. The V call is TRBV27, the J call TRBJ2-3; D is perhaps TRBD2 (5 bases). Between the trimmed V and J ends, which lost 5 bases and 5 bases, there was a span of 11 bases. Germline V CDR1 and CDR2: MNHEY, SMNVEV (reference sequence). This CDR3 is built from 13 residues.

The genes are TRBV27 and TRBJ1-4; 11 nucleotides align to TRBD1. The CDR3 is made up of 13 amino acids. J lost 8 bases, V lost 10 bases, and 6 bases had no gene match. Germline V gene lookup returns CDR1 MNHEY and CDR2 SMNVEV (reference sequence). The CDR3 here is CATGTGGHEKLFF. The DNA of the CDR3 is TGTGCCACCGGGACAGGGGGACACGAAAAACTGTTTTTT.

The V gene is TRBV6-1, the J gene TRBJ1-2, with D perhaps matching TRBD1 (5 bases). Trimming removed 4 bases from V and 5 bases from J, with 14 bases in between. Germline V CDR1 and CDR2: MNHNS, SASEGT. The CDR3 totals 14 residues. The CDR3, as DNA: TGTGCCAGCAGTGTTGACCGGGACGCTTATGGCTACACCTTC. This translates into CASSVDRDAYGYTF.

The genes are TRBV5-4 and TRBJ2-7, with a tentative D call TRBD2 (6 bases). Trimming took off 4 bases at V and 0 bases at J, with 14 bases between the two ends. The CDR3 consists of 15 residues. Per germline, CDR1 SGHNT and CDR2 YYREEE (reference sequence). The DNA for the CDR3 is TGTGCCAGCAGCCGACTAGTAGCAGGCTCCTACGAGCAGTACTTC. Translated: CASSRLVAGSYEQYF.

The rearrangement joins TRBV4-1 to TRBJ1-2, with D uncertain. The CDR3 sequence is 13 residues long. The germline CDR1 and CDR2 sequences are MGHRA and YSYEKL. V was pared by 9 bases and J by 3 bases, with 14 bases between. In DNA, the CDR3 is TGCGCCAGACCCCGGCGCAGCTACTATGGCTACACCTTC. As protein: CARPRRSYYGYTF.

The chain recombines TRBV6-1 with TRBJ1-4; D is possibly TRBD1 (5 bases). The V end lost 4 bases, the J end lost 12 bases, and 15 bases lay between the germline ends. Germline CDR1 reads MNHNS; CDR2 reads SASEGT. This CDR3 comprises 13 residues. The CDR3 loop is CASSGTSMRELFF. The CDR3 nucleotides read TGTGCCAGCAGTGGGACATCGATGAGGGAACTGTTTTTT.

This sequence joins TRBV10-2 and TRBJ2-4; tentatively, D is TRBD1 or TRBD2 (6 bases each). Per the germline V gene, CDR1 is WSHSY and CDR2 is SAAADI. The CDR3 spans 17 residues. Trimming removed 10 bases from V and 1 base from J, with 23 bases in between. The CDR3 nucleotides read TGCGCCACCGCGGAGGGGGGCTTTGAGTGGGCCAAAAACATTCAGTACTTC. Translated, it gives CATAEGGFEWAKNIQYF.

V and J are TRBV6-1 and TRBJ2-1, with 8 bases lining up with TRBD2. Germline V gene data show CDR1 as MNHNS and CDR2 as SASEGT. The CDR3 has 13 residues. The junction had 2 bases not matched to a gene; V was cut back by 6 bases and J by 4 bases. The CDR3, as DNA: TGTGCCAGCAGGATAGCGGGGTACAATGAGCAGTTCTTC. It specifies CASRIAGYNEQFF.

The chain has TRBV7-9 and TRBJ1-3, with a tentative D call TRBD1 (5 bases). The CDR3 has 15 residues. Germline V gives CDR1 SEHNR, CDR2 FQNEAQ (reference sequence). V was pared by 5 bases and J by 5 bases, with 16 bases between. The CDR3 sequence: CASSIARGTRNTIYF. Written as DNA, the CDR3 is TGTGCCAGCAGCATTGCCCGAGGGACCCGAAACACCATATATTTT.

The chain joins TRBV6-6 to TRBJ1-1; 7 positions match TRBD1. With V trimmed by 2 bases and J by 1 base, 4 bases remained unmatched. The length of the CDR3 is 15 residues. In germline, CDR1 is MNHNY, CDR2 SVGAGI (reference sequence). CDR3: CASSYHQGENTEAFF. The CDR3 nucleotides are TGTGCCAGCAGTTACCACCAGGGGGAGAACACTGAAGCTTTCTTT.

This rearrangement joins TRBV5-1 to TRBJ2-5; 10 bases are a match to TRBD2. This CDR3 region has 17 residues. Germline loops: CDR1 SGHRS, CDR2 YFSETQ. Losses at the gene ends were 3 bases for V and 0 bases for J; bases not matched to a gene: 8. CDR3 residues: CASSSDGLAVDQETQYF. CDR3 bases: TGCGCCAGCAGCTCGGATGGACTAGCGGTAGACCAAGAGACCCAGTACTTC. Full variable domain (remainder filled in from reference TRBV5-1 and TRBJ2-5): KAGVTQTPRYLIKTRGQQVTLSCSPISGHRSVSWYQQTPGQGLQFLFEYFSETQRNKGNFPGRFSGRQFSNSRSEMNVSTLELGDSALYLCASSSDGLAVDQETQYFGPGTRLLVL.

This rearrangement joins TRBV6-1 to TRBJ1-6, with no clear D. The V end lost 5 bases, the J end lost 5 bases, and 7 bases lay between the germline ends. The CDR3 has 13 amino acids. CDR1 is MNHNS and CDR2 is SASEGT in the germline V gene. The DNA for the CDR3 is TGTGCCAGCAGTTTGGGCAATAATTCACCCCTCCACTTT. This encodes CASSLGNNSPLHF.

This chain links TRBV27 with TRBJ2-1; maybe TRBD1 (5 bases). V lost 1 base, J lost 6 bases, and 10 bases lay in between. The CDR3 consists of 14 residues. Per the germline V gene, CDR1 is MNHEY and CDR2 is SMNVEV (reference sequence). This CDR3 is CASSLFAGSNEQFF. The CDR3 DNA reads as TGTGCCAGCAGTTTATTTGCAGGGTCCAATGAGCAGTTCTTC.

The chain carries TRBV19 and TRBJ2-7; 13 bases fit TRBD2. The CDR3 spans 13 residues. With 9 bases clipped from V and 6 bases from J, the junction kept 5 bases outside the gene matches. Germline values: CDR1 LNHDA, CDR2 SQIVND (reference sequence). This CDR3 reads CASGLAGVSEQYF. The CDR3 DNA sequence: TGTGCCAGCGGACTAGCGGGAGTCTCCGAGCAGTACTTC.